This T cell receptor beta chain was sequenced in a study of cytomegalovirus exposure and HLA in healthy donors. In germline, CDR1 is SGHRS, CDR2 YFSETQ. J lost 9 bases, V lost 2 bases, and 10 bases had no gene match. The CDR3 is 16 amino acids. Regarding this clone: The antigen is undetermined.

Study results and limitations: Segments of the TCR beta V type were, in most cases, productive about 87% or about 30% of the time in an earlier analysis. Accurate predictions that matched the HLA-A and HLA-B alleles of most subjects were reportedly made from TCR beta sequences. In a later analysis, across HLA loci, associated TCR counts were highest for DRB1, lowest for HLA-C. Most TCR sequences showed up rarely, but some public TCRs showed up in many donors.

13 Jbeta primers and 60 Vbeta primers were used for the PCR. Libraries were prepared by immunoSEQ multiplex PCR; TCRdb keeps only in-frame clonotypes and omits some of them. The repertoire table contains 34,000 or so clones. The chain carries TRBV5-1 and TRBJ2-1; 11 positions agree with TRBD2. This receptor was taken from a middle-aged woman in good health and CMV-seropositive. Material: PBMCs. In nucleotides, the CDR3 is TGCGCCAGCAGCTTATCTAGCGGGAGGACCCTAAGTGAGCAGTTCTTC. This translates into CASSLSSGRTLSEQFF.